A selection of T cell receptor beta chains follows, all from one sample in a study of blood T cell repertoires in COVID-19. Data came from immunoSEQ multiplex PCR; TCRdb stores just in-frame clones and leaves some out. The sample includes hundreds of thousands of clones, around 90% of them seen just once. The sample was PBMCs or T cells enriched from blood (not recorded which). The source is a woman in her 30s with acute COVID-19. CDR3s include the opening cysteine and the closing phenylalanine or tryptophan. D genes are given only for firm matches. Some rows have no size entry. The others give once, few or many, or a class for an expanded clone.

once	TRBV3-1/TRBV3-2	TRBD2	TRBJ2-2	TGTGCCAGCAGCCAAGACCAGGGGCTAGCGGGGCTTGGCGGGGAGCTGTTTTTT	CASSQDQGLAGLGGELFF
.	TRBV18	.	TRBJ2-5	TGTGCCAGCTCGCCTCCAATGGGCCTGTCGGCAGAGACCCAGTACTTC	CASSPPMGLSAETQYF
.	TRBV5-4	.	TRBJ2-2	TGTGCCAGCAGCTTGAGGGGTAACACCGGGGAGCTGTTTTTT	CASSLRGNTGELFF
.	TRBV11-2	.	TRBJ2-7	TGTGCCAGTGGGGATGAGGGTCGGCCTTACGAGCAGTACTTC	CASGDEGRPYEQYF
.	TRBV5-1	TRBD2	TRBJ2-1	TGCGCCAGCAGCTTGGCTAGCGGGGTCTATGAGCAGTTCTTC	CASSLASGVYEQFF
.	TRBV5-1	TRBD1	TRBJ1-3	TGCGCCAGCAGCTTGGCGCCGGACAGGGGATCGCACACCATATATTTT	CASSLAPDRGSHTIYF
once	TRBV5-6	TRBD1	TRBJ2-7	TGTGCCAGCAGCTTGGTGTCAGGGGGCAACTACGAGCAGTACTTC	CASSLVSGGNYEQYF
.	TRBV4-3	.	TRBJ1-1	TGCGCCAGCAGCCAAGAAACAGGGAGGAACACTGAAGCTTTCTTT	CASSQETGRNTEAFF
.	TRBV24-1	TRBD1	TRBJ1-5	TGTGCCACCAGTGACCAAACCGGGACAGCGGGCAATCAGCCCCAGCATTTT	CATSDQTGTAGNQPQHF
.	TRBV9	TRBD1	TRBJ1-1	TGTGCCAGCAGCGTGACAGGGCTCACTGAAGCTTTCTTT	CASSVTGLTEAFF
.	TRBV19	.	TRBJ1-6	TGTGCCAGTAGTAGCTCGGAGGGCTCACCCCTCCACTTT	CASSSSEGSPLHF
.	TRBV15	.	TRBJ2-1	TGTGCCACCAAAGGCGGGGTCTCCTACAATGAGCAGTTCTTC	CATKGGVSYNEQFF
once	TRBV4-3	TRBD1	TRBJ1-5	TGCGCCAGCAGCCAAGAAGGCAGGGGGGATCAGCCCCAGCATTTT	CASSQEGRGDQPQHF
.	TRBV27	TRBD1	TRBJ2-7	TGTGCCAGCAGCGTCGTTCGGGACAGGGGAGACCTATACGAGCAGTACTTC	CASSVVRDRGDLYEQYF
.	TRBV7-2	TRBD1	TRBJ1-2	TGTGCCAGCAGCTCGAATCGGGACAGCTCTATCGTCTTTGGCTACACCTTC	CASSSNRDSSIVFGYTF
.	TRBV5-1	TRBD2	TRBJ2-7	TGCGCCAGCAGCTTGGCCGGGACTAGCGGGTTCTCCGAGCAGTACTTC	CASSLAGTSGFSEQYF
.	TRBV6-2/TRBV6-3	TRBD1	TRBJ1-2	TGTGCCAGCAGCCCCCGGACAGGGGCTGGCTACACCTTC	CASSPRTGAGYTF
.	TRBV5-1	.	TRBJ2-1	TGCGCCAGCAGCCTACGGGGTGACAATGAGCAGTTCTTC	CASSLRGDNEQFF
.	TRBV11-2	.	TRBJ1-3	TGTGCCAGCAGGCCGTCGGGGGTCGGGAACACCATATATTTT	CASRPSGVGNTIYF
.	TRBV7-9	.	TRBJ1-3	TGTGCCAGCAGCCACTCACTAGGAGGAAACACCATATATTTT	CASSHSLGGNTIYF
.	TRBV19	.	TRBJ1-1	TGTGCCAGTACCCCGCAGGGCAGGCGACAGGCTTTCTTT	CASTPQGRRQAFF
.	TRBV7-2	.	TRBJ1-5	TGTGCCAGCAGCTTAAGCGGGGGTTATCAGCCCCAGCATTTT	CASSLSGGYQPQHF
.	TRBV7-7	TRBD2	TRBJ2-3	TGTGCTAGCAGCCCTAGCGGGGGGGGCACAGATACGCAGTATTTT	CASSPSGGGTDTQYF
.	TRBV19	.	TRBJ2-1	TGTGCCAGTAGTACCGGGGGGCTCTATGAGCAGTTCTTC	CASSTGGLYEQFF
.	TRBV7-6	.	TRBJ1-6	TGTGCCAGCAGCTTAACAGGGTCAAATTCACCCCTCCACTTT	CASSLTGSNSPLHF
.	TRBV5-6	TRBD2	TRBJ2-1	TGTGCCAGCAGCCCCGGACTAGCGGGGGGCCAGGATGAGCAGTTCTTC	CASSPGLAGGQDEQFF
.	TRBV7-9	.	TRBJ2-7	TGTGCCAGCAGCTCTGGCGGGGCCCCTACGAATTCCTACGAGCAGTACTTC	CASSSGGAPTNSYEQYF
.	TRBV6-2/TRBV6-3	.	TRBJ1-5	TGTGCCAGCAGTTACCCCCCGGAGTCCGGCCCAAATCAGCCCCAGCATTTT	CASSYPPESGPNQPQHF
.	TRBV7-2	.	TRBJ1-5	TGTGCCAGCAGCTTAGTACAGAATAGCAATCAGCCCCAGCATTTT	CASSLVQNSNQPQHF